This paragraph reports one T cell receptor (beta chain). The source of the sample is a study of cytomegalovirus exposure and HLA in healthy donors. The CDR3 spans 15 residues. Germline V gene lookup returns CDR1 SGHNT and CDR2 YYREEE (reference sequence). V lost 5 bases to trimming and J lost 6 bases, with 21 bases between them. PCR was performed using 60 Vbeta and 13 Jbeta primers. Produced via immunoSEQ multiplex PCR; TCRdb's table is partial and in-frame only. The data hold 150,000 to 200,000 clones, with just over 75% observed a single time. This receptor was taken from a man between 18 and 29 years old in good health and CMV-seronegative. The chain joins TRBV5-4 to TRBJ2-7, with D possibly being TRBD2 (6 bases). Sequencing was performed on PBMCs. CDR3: CASRAAGTPRTEQYF. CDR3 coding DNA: TGTGCCAGCAGGGCTGCCGGGACTCCACGCACCGAGCAGTACTTC.